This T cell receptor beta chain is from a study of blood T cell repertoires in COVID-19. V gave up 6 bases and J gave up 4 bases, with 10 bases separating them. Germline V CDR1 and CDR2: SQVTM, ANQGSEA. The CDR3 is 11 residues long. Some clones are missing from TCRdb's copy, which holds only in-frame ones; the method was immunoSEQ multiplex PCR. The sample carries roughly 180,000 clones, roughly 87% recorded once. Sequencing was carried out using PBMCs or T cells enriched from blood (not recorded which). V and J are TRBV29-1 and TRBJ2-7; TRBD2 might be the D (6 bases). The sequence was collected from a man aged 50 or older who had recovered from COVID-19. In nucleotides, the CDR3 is TGCAGCGTCGGGGGAGAATACGAGCAGTACTTC. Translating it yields CSVGGEYEQYF.